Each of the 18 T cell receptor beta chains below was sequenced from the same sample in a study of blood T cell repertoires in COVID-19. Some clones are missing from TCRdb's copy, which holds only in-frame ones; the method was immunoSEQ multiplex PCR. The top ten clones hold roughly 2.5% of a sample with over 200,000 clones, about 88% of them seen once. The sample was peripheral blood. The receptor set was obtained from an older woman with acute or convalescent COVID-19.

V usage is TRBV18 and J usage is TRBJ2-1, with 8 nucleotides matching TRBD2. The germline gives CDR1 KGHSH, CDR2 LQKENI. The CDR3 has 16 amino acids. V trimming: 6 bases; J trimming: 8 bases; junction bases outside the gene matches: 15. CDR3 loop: CASSRSGSGAVDEQFF. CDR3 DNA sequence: TGTGCCAGCTCTCGGTCTGGTAGCGGGGCCGTCGATGAGCAGTTCTTC.

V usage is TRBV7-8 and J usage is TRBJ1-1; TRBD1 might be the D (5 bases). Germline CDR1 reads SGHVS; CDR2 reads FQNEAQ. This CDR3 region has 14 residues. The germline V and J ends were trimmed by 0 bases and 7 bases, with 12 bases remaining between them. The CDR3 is CASSLAGGGFEAFF. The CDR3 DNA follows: TGTGCCAGCAGCTTAGCAGGTGGGGGGTTTGAAGCTTTCTTT.

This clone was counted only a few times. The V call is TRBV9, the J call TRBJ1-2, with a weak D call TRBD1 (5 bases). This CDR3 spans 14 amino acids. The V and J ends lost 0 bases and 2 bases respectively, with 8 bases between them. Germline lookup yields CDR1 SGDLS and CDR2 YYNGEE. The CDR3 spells CASSVDRTNYGYTF. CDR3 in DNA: TGTGCCAGCAGCGTAGACAGGACGAACTATGGCTACACCTTC.

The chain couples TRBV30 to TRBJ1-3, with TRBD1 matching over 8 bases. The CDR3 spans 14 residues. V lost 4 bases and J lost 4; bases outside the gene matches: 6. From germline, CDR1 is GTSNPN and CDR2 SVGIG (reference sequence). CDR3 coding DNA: TGTGCCTGGATGCAGGGGGCGCGAGGAAACACCATATATTTT. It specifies CAWMQGARGNTIYF.

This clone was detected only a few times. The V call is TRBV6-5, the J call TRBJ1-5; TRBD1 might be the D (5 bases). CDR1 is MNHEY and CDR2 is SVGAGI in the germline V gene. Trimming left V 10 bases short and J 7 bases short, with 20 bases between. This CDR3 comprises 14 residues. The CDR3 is CATSIEAGRQPQHF. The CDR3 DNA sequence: TGTGCCACCTCTATCGAGGCAGGGCGCCAGCCCCAGCATTTT.

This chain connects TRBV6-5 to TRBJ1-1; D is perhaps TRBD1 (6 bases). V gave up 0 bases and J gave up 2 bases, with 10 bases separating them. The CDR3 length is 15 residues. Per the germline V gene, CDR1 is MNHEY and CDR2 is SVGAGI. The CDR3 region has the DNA TGTGCCAGCAGTTACTCGAAGACAGGAAACACTGAAGCTTTCTTT. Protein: CASSYSKTGNTEAFF.

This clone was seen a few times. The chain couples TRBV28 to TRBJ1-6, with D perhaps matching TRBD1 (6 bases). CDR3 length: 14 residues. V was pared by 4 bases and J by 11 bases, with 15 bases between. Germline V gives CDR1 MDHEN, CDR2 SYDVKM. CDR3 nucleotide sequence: TGTGCCAGCAGTTCCGGGACAAATCTTCCACCCCTCCACTTT. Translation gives CASSSGTNLPPLHF.

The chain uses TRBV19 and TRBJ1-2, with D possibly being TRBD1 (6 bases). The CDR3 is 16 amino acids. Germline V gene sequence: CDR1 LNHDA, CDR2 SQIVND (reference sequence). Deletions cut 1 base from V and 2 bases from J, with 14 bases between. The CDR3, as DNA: TGTGCCAGTAGTATAGGGTTCCGGCAGGGGAACTATGGCTACACCTTC. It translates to CASSIGFRQGNYGYTF.

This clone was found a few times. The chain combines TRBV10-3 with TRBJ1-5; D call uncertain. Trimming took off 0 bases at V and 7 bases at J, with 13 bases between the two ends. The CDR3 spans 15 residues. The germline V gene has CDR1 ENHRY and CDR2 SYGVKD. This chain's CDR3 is CAISESGGSVQPQHF. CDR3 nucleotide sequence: TGTGCCATCAGTGAGTCGGGCGGTAGCGTCCAGCCCCAGCATTTT.

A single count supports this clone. CDR3 coding DNA: TGTGCCAGCAGCAATAGGGGTGGTCAGCCCCAGCATTTT. Its protein product is CASSNRGGQPQHF. The rearrangement uses TRBV6-5 and TRBJ1-5; perhaps TRBD1 as D (5 bases). This CDR3 region has 13 residues. The germline gives CDR1 MNHEY, CDR2 SVGAGI. The V end lost 6 bases, the J end lost 6 bases, and 12 bases lay between the germline ends.

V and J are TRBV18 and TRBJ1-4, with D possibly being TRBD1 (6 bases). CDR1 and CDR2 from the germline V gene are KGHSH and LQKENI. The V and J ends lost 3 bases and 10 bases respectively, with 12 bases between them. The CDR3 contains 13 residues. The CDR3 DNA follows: TGTGCCAGCTCACCCGACAGGAACGGAAAACTGTTTTTT. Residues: CASSPDRNGKLFF.

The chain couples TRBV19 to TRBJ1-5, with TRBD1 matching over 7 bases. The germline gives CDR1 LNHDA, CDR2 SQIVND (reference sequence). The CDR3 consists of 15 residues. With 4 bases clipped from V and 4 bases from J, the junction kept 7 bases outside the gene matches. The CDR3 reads CASSKGQSNNQPQHF. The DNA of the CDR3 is TGTGCCAGTAGTAAGGGACAGAGTAATAATCAGCCCCAGCATTTT.

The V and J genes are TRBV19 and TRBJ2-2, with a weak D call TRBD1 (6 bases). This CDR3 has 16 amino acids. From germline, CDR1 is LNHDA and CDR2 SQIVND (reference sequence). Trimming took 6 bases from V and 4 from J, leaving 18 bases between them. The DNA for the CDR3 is TGTGCCAGTAGCTCCAAGACAGGCGGATTCACCGGGGAGCTGTTTTTT. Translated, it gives CASSSKTGGFTGELFF.

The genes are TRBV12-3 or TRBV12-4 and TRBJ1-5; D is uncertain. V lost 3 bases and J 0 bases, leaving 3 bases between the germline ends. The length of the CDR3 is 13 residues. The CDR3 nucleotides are TGTGCCAGCAGTTTTTATAGCAATCAGCCCCAGCATTTT. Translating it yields CASSFYSNQPQHF.

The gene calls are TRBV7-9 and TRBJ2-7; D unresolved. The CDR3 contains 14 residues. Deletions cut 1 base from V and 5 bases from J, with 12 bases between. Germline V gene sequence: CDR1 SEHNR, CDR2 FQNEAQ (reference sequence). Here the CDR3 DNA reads TGTGCCAGCAGCTTAGACCGGTCTGCCCACGAGCAGTACTTC. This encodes CASSLDRSAHEQYF.

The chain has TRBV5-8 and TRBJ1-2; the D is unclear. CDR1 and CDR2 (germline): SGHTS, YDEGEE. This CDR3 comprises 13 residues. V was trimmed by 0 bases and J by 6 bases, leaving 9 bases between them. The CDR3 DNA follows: TGTGCCAGCAGCTTGGCCGCGGGAAATGGCTACACCTTC. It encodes CASSLAAGNGYTF.

CDR3 protein: CASSLGSAGALTEAFF. In DNA form, the CDR3 reads TGTGCCAGCAGTTTAGGGTCGGCAGGGGCGCTCACTGAAGCTTTCTTT. V and J are TRBV28 and TRBJ1-1; tentative D call: TRBD1 (6 bases). V was shortened by 2 bases and J by 4 bases, with 17 bases between the two germline ends. Germline V gene lookup returns CDR1 MDHEN and CDR2 SYDVKM. This CDR3 spans 16 amino acids.

CDR3 sequence reads: CASSPEAGGSNSPLHF. In nucleotides, the CDR3 is TGTGCCAGCTCACCAGAGGCGGGGGGGAGTAATTCACCCCTCCACTTT. The genes are TRBV18 and TRBJ1-6; perhaps TRBD1 as D (5 bases). Germline CDR1 is KGHSH and CDR2 is LQKENI. The CDR3 is 16 amino acids. The germline V and J ends were trimmed by 2 bases and 6 bases, with 14 bases remaining between them. Using reference TRBV18 and TRBJ1-6 for the parts outside the CDR3, the full variable domain is NAGVMQNPRHLVRRRGQEARLRCSPMKGHSHVYWYRQLPEEGLKFMVYLQKENIIDESGMPKERFSAEFPKEGPSILRIQQVVRGDSAAYFCASSPEAGGSNSPLHFGNGTRLTVT.